This is a list of T cell receptor beta chains from one sample in a study of Graves' ophthalmopathy and Graves' hyperthyroidism. TCRdb called the multiplex PCR reads again in MiXCR, with one record for every CDR3 protein. The sample holds some 250,000 distinct CDR3 sequences, around 45% seen once. Sequenced material: peripheral blood. The receptors shown here come from an adult man with Graves' ophthalmopathy. Both conserved end residues are part of each CDR3. The D gene is left open where the match is weak. Not all rows give a size; the values are once, few, many and, for expanded clones, a class.

J gene: TRBJ1-2
V gene: TRBV7-9
D gene: NA
clone size: NA
CDR3 DNA: TGTGCCAGCAGCCGGGGGCAGGAAACTAACTATGGCTACACCTTC
CDR3 protein: CASSRGQETNYGYTF

J gene: TRBJ2-7
V gene: TRBV14
D gene: TRBD2
clone size: NA
CDR3 DNA: TGTGCCAGCAGCCAAGAGTGGGAGGGGTACTTC
CDR3 protein: CASSQEWEGYF

J gene: TRBJ1-5
V gene: TRBV20-1
D gene: TRBD1
clone size: NA
CDR3 DNA: TGCAGTGCTACCCGGACAGGGGGCGGAAGCAATCAGCCCCAGCATTTT
CDR3 protein: CSATRTGGGSNQPQHF

J gene: TRBJ1-1
V gene: TRBV20-1
D gene: TRBD1
clone size: NA
CDR3 DNA: TGCAGTGCTATCTCTGGGACAGGGAGGGTAGACACTGAAGCTTTCTTT
CDR3 protein: CSAISGTGRVDTEAFF

J gene: TRBJ1-4
V gene: TRBV20-1
D gene: NA
clone size: few
CDR3 DNA: TGCAGTGCAATCCGGGAAGTCGATGAAAAACTGTTTTTT
CDR3 protein: CSAIREVDEKLFF

J gene: TRBJ1-2
V gene: TRBV29-1
D gene: TRBD1
clone size: many
CDR3 DNA: TGCAGCGTTGAAGATGCCGTCGACAGGGGCGGCTACACCTTC
CDR3 protein: CSVEDAVDRGGYTF

J gene: TRBJ2-7
V gene: TRBV20-1
D gene: NA
clone size: few
CDR3 DNA: TGCAGTGCTAGCCCGGCTAGTTCCCCCTACGAGCAGTACTTC
CDR3 protein: CSASPASSPYEQYF

J gene: TRBJ2-7
V gene: TRBV5-1
D gene: TRBD2
clone size: few
CDR3 DNA: TGCGCCAGCAGCCCCCGGACTAGCGGGAGCGGAGGCGAGCAGTACTTC
CDR3 protein: CASSPRTSGSGGEQYF

J gene: TRBJ2-6
V gene: TRBV2
D gene: NA
clone size: NA
CDR3 DNA: TGTGCCAGTGGCGAGGGAGGCGGGGCCAACGTCCTGACTTTC
CDR3 protein: CASGEGGGANVLTF

J gene: TRBJ2-5
V gene: TRBV20-1
D gene: NA
clone size: NA
CDR3 DNA: TGCAGTGCACGGAGGGTGTACCAAGAGACCCAGTACTTC
CDR3 protein: CSARRVYQETQYF

J gene: TRBJ2-7
V gene: TRBV12-3/TRBV12-4
D gene: TRBD2
clone size: NA
CDR3 DNA: TGTGCCAGCAGTAATCCGGGACTAGGCTCCTACGAGCAGTACTTC
CDR3 protein: CASSNPGLGSYEQYF

J gene: TRBJ2-6
V gene: TRBV7-9
D gene: NA
clone size: NA
CDR3 DNA: TGTGCCAGCAGCTCTGGCCGATCTGGGGCCAACGTCCTGACTTTC
CDR3 protein: CASSSGRSGANVLTF

J gene: TRBJ2-7
V gene: TRBV20-1
D gene: NA
clone size: NA
CDR3 DNA: TGCAGTGCTAGGCCCGAACGTCGAGTGAGCTCCTACGAGCAGTACTTC
CDR3 protein: CSARPERRVSSYEQYF

J gene: TRBJ1-6
V gene: TRBV7-2
D gene: NA
clone size: many
CDR3 DNA: TGTGCCAGCATGAGCGGGACCTCACCCCTCCACTTT
CDR3 protein: CASMSGTSPLHF

J gene: TRBJ1-5
V gene: TRBV12-3/TRBV12-4
D gene: NA
clone size: NA
CDR3 DNA: TGTGCCAGCAGTTTAATGGGGGGTCAGCCCCAGCATTTT
CDR3 protein: CASSLMGGQPQHF

J gene: TRBJ1-4
V gene: TRBV7-9
D gene: NA
clone size: few
CDR3 DNA: TGTGCCAGCAGCACCAGAGCTAATGAAAAACTGTTTTTT
CDR3 protein: CASSTRANEKLFF

J gene: TRBJ2-7
V gene: TRBV5-4
D gene: NA
clone size: NA
CDR3 DNA: TGTGCCAGCAGCCAGGCCGGGGTCTCCTACGAGCAGTACTTC
CDR3 protein: CASSQAGVSYEQYF

J gene: TRBJ2-5
V gene: TRBV3-1
D gene: NA
clone size: NA
CDR3 DNA: TGTGCCAGCAGCACCCGGACAGCACAAGAGACCCAGTACTTC
CDR3 protein: CASSTRTAQETQYF

J gene: TRBJ2-7
V gene: TRBV7-9
D gene: NA
clone size: NA
CDR3 DNA: TGTGCCAGCGGCTTGGGGGCAAGGTCCTACGAGCAGTACTTC
CDR3 protein: CASGLGARSYEQYF

J gene: TRBJ1-1
V gene: TRBV7-6
D gene: NA
clone size: NA
CDR3 DNA: TGTGCCAGCAGGGGGGGGTCCACTGAAGCTTTCTTT
CDR3 protein: CASRGGSTEAFF

J gene: TRBJ2-7
V gene: TRBV20-1
D gene: NA
clone size: few
CDR3 DNA: TGCAGTGCTACCGGGACACCTAACGAGCAGTACTTC
CDR3 protein: CSATGTPNEQYF

J gene: TRBJ1-2
V gene: TRBV7-9
D gene: TRBD1
clone size: NA
CDR3 DNA: TGTGCCAGCACTCCGGGACAGGGGTATGGCTACACCTTC
CDR3 protein: CASTPGQGYGYTF

J gene: TRBJ2-7
V gene: TRBV7-8
D gene: NA
clone size: few
CDR3 DNA: TGTGCCAGCAGCTTAGAGGTGGGCGAGCAGTACTTC
CDR3 protein: CASSLEVGEQYF

J gene: TRBJ1-1
V gene: TRBV28
D gene: NA
clone size: NA
CDR3 DNA: TGTGCCAGCAGCCTACAGGGCTACACTGAAGCTTTCTTT
CDR3 protein: CASSLQGYTEAFF

J gene: TRBJ1-2
V gene: TRBV7-2
D gene: NA
clone size: NA
CDR3 DNA: TGTGCCAGCAGCTTAGCCATTGGGCCATTACTCTATGGCTACACCTTC
CDR3 protein: CASSLAIGPLLYGYTF

J gene: TRBJ2-6
V gene: TRBV7-2
D gene: TRBD1
clone size: NA
CDR3 DNA: TGTGCCAGCAGCTTAGCAGGGGGCCGCTCTGGGGCCAACGTCCTGACTTTC
CDR3 protein: CASSLAGGRSGANVLTF

J gene: TRBJ1-2
V gene: TRBV7-8
D gene: TRBD1
clone size: few
CDR3 DNA: TGTGCCAGCAGCCCCAACCCTGGACAGGGGTATGGCTACACCTTC
CDR3 protein: CASSPNPGQGYGYTF

J gene: TRBJ1-1
V gene: TRBV19
D gene: NA
clone size: NA
CDR3 DNA: TGTGCCAGTACCACCCCGGAGACAGGTGGCCGTGAAGCTTTCTTT
CDR3 protein: CASTTPETGGREAFF

J gene: TRBJ2-5
V gene: TRBV7-3
D gene: TRBD2
clone size: few
CDR3 DNA: TGTGCCAGCAGCCCAGGACTAGTATTTGAGACCCAGTACTTC
CDR3 protein: CASSPGLVFETQYF

J gene: TRBJ1-5
V gene: TRBV9
D gene: TRBD1
clone size: NA
CDR3 DNA: TGTGCCAGCAGCGTAACGGACAGGGCTTATCAGCCCCAGCATTTT
CDR3 protein: CASSVTDRAYQPQHF

J gene: TRBJ1-2
V gene: TRBV29-1
D gene: NA
clone size: NA
CDR3 DNA: TGCAGCGTTGTAGGGAGCTATGGCTACACCTTC
CDR3 protein: CSVVGSYGYTF

J gene: TRBJ2-6
V gene: TRBV7-2
D gene: NA
clone size: few
CDR3 DNA: TGTGCCAGCAGCTTACTAACAGCGGGGGCCAACGTCCTGACTTTC
CDR3 protein: CASSLLTAGANVLTF

J gene: TRBJ2-5
V gene: TRBV19
D gene: NA
clone size: NA
CDR3 DNA: TGTGCCAGTAGTATCGTCGGGATTGCCGGTGAGACCCAGTACTTC
CDR3 protein: CASSIVGIAGETQYF

J gene: TRBJ2-2
V gene: TRBV5-1
D gene: NA
clone size: once
CDR3 DNA: TGCGCCAGCAGTCACGCGAACACCGGGGAGCTGTTTTTT
CDR3 protein: CASSHANTGELFF

J gene: TRBJ1-1
V gene: TRBV7-3
D gene: NA
clone size: few
CDR3 DNA: TGTGCCAGCAGCTTAAGTAGTTGGGGTATGAACACTGAAGCTTTCTTT
CDR3 protein: CASSLSSWGMNTEAFF

J gene: TRBJ2-5
V gene: TRBV27
D gene: TRBD2
clone size: NA
CDR3 DNA: TGTGCCAGCACTCAGCGGGGCCGACGTGATGAGACCCAGTACTTC
CDR3 protein: CASTQRGRRDETQYF

J gene: TRBJ1-5
V gene: TRBV2
D gene: NA
clone size: NA
CDR3 DNA: TGTGCCAGCAGGGGACGCCGGAACAGGGTGGGCAATCAGCCCCAGCATTTT
CDR3 protein: CASRGRRNRVGNQPQHF

J gene: TRBJ2-7
V gene: TRBV29-1
D gene: NA
clone size: NA
CDR3 DNA: TGCAGCGCCTGGGAGGGGGGGGGCCACGAGCAGTACTTC
CDR3 protein: CSAWEGGGHEQYF

J gene: TRBJ1-4
V gene: TRBV7-3
D gene: TRBD1
clone size: few
CDR3 DNA: TGTGCCAGCAGCTCGTACAGGGGAGAAAAACTGTTTTTT
CDR3 protein: CASSSYRGEKLFF

J gene: TRBJ2-2
V gene: TRBV20-1
D gene: NA
clone size: NA
CDR3 DNA: TGCAGTGCCTCATCCGGGCTTCCTACGGCCACCGGGGAGCTGTTTTTT
CDR3 protein: CSASSGLPTATGELFF

J gene: TRBJ2-7
V gene: TRBV11-2
D gene: TRBD1
clone size: few
CDR3 DNA: TGTGCCAGCAGCTCGGACAGGGAAGACTACGAGCAGTACTTC
CDR3 protein: CASSSDREDYEQYF

J gene: TRBJ1-2
V gene: TRBV24-1
D gene: NA
clone size: few
CDR3 DNA: TGTGCCACCAGTGACCCGGGGGAAACTAACTATGGCTACACCTTC
CDR3 protein: CATSDPGETNYGYTF

J gene: TRBJ1-2
V gene: TRBV29-1
D gene: NA
clone size: few
CDR3 DNA: TGCAGCGTTGAGACATCTAACTATGGCTACACCTTC
CDR3 protein: CSVETSNYGYTF

J gene: TRBJ1-1
V gene: TRBV24-1
D gene: NA
clone size: few
CDR3 DNA: TGTGCCACCAGTGCTGGTCAGGGGATGAACACTGAAGCTTTCTTT
CDR3 protein: CATSAGQGMNTEAFF

J gene: TRBJ2-7
V gene: TRBV11-1
D gene: NA
clone size: NA
CDR3 DNA: TGTGCCAGCAGCTCCGCGTTAAGCTCCTACGAGCAGTACTTC
CDR3 protein: CASSSALSSYEQYF

J gene: TRBJ1-2
V gene: TRBV11-3
D gene: NA
clone size: NA
CDR3 DNA: TGTGCCAGCAGCTCCGCAGCCTCAGGGTGGTATGGCTACACCTTC
CDR3 protein: CASSSAASGWYGYTF

J gene: TRBJ1-1
V gene: TRBV12-3/TRBV12-4
D gene: TRBD1
clone size: few
CDR3 DNA: TGTGCCAGCAGTTTAAAGGGACAGAACTCGGAAGCTTTCTTT
CDR3 protein: CASSLKGQNSEAFF

J gene: TRBJ2-6
V gene: TRBV7-8
D gene: TRBD2
clone size: few
CDR3 DNA: TGTGCCAGCAGCCAAAGGAGTAGCGGGGGGGCCGACTCCTCTGGGGCCAACGTCCTGACTTTC
CDR3 protein: CASSQRSSGGADSSGANVLTF

J gene: TRBJ2-5
V gene: TRBV12-3/TRBV12-4
D gene: NA
clone size: NA
CDR3 DNA: TGTGCCAGCACCCAATCCGGTCACCAAGAGACCCAGTACTTC
CDR3 protein: CASTQSGHQETQYF

J gene: TRBJ1-2
V gene: TRBV25-1
D gene: NA
clone size: few
CDR3 DNA: TGTGCCAGCAGTGAAGGCCCCTATGGCTACACCTTC
CDR3 protein: CASSEGPYGYTF

J gene: TRBJ2-7
V gene: TRBV20-1
D gene: TRBD1
clone size: NA
CDR3 DNA: TGCAGTGCATCTCGGACAGGCGTCCAGGGGGAGCAGTACTTC
CDR3 protein: CSASRTGVQGEQYF

J gene: TRBJ1-2
V gene: TRBV4-1
D gene: TRBD1
clone size: NA
CDR3 DNA: TGCGCCAGCAGCCAAGGGACAGGTGACTATGGCTACACCTTC
CDR3 protein: CASSQGTGDYGYTF

J gene: TRBJ1-3
V gene: TRBV6-1
D gene: TRBD1
clone size: few
CDR3 DNA: TGTGCCAGCATGGGGACAGGTCTTACTTCTGGAAACACCATATATTTT
CDR3 protein: CASMGTGLTSGNTIYF

J gene: TRBJ2-7
V gene: TRBV9
D gene: NA
clone size: few
CDR3 DNA: TGTGCCAGCACCTTGGCAGGATCCTACGAGCAGTACTTC
CDR3 protein: CASTLAGSYEQYF

J gene: TRBJ1-2
V gene: TRBV12-3/TRBV12-4
D gene: TRBD1
clone size: once
CDR3 DNA: TGTGCCAGCACCACCTCTGTGGGGGGACAGGGAGGCTATGGCTACACCTTC
CDR3 protein: CASTTSVGGQGGYGYTF

J gene: TRBJ1-5
V gene: TRBV7-7
D gene: NA
clone size: NA
CDR3 DNA: TGTGCTAGCAGCCAGGGACCCGGGTCCGATCAGCCCCAGCATTTT
CDR3 protein: CASSQGPGSDQPQHF

J gene: TRBJ1-6
V gene: TRBV28
D gene: NA
clone size: NA
CDR3 DNA: TGTGCCAGCAGTTTGGCAGGGCATAATTCACCCCTCCACTTT
CDR3 protein: CASSLAGHNSPLHF

J gene: TRBJ2-6
V gene: TRBV19
D gene: NA
clone size: NA
CDR3 DNA: TGTGCCAGTAAGGAGGGGTGGGCTGGGGCCAACGCCCTGACTTTC
CDR3 protein: CASKEGWAGANALTF

J gene: TRBJ2-5
V gene: TRBV5-1
D gene: NA
clone size: NA
CDR3 DNA: TGCGCCAGCAGCACAGGGCCTAAGGAGACCCAGTACTTC
CDR3 protein: CASSTGPKETQYF

J gene: TRBJ2-5
V gene: TRBV6-5
D gene: TRBD1
clone size: many
CDR3 DNA: TGTGCCAGCAGTTACTCAGGGACAGCCAAGCAGGAGACCCAGTACTTC
CDR3 protein: CASSYSGTAKQETQYF